What follows describes a single TCR beta chain. Its target is unknown. The data belong to a study of response to subunit inactivated influenza vaccine. The CDR3 length is 13 residues. Trimming left V 0 bases short and J 7 bases short, with 10 bases between. In germline, CDR1 is SGHRS, CDR2 YFSETQ. Overall study findings and caveats: The study's authors posited that every seasonal influenza vaccination enlists few new T cells.

MiXCR, applied by TCRdb to the RT-PCR reads, yields one record per CDR3 protein. The sample consists of around 540,000 distinct CDR3 sequences, approximately 12% of them appearing once. The receptor was isolated from a man between 45 and 60 years old who received an inactivated influenza vaccine. The chain carries TRBV5-1 and TRBJ1-2, with D unresolved. The sequencing here drew on PBMCs from blood, taken on the day of vaccination. The DNA of the CDR3 is TGCGCCAGCAGCTTGGCCCCAAAGGGTGGCTACACCTTC. This translates into CASSLAPKGGYTF.